This is a list of T cell receptor beta chains from one sample in a study of early T cells in non-severe SARS-CoV-2 infection. A single record per CDR3 protein comes from TCRdb applying MiXCR to the 5' RACE reads. The repertoire holds about 69,000 distinct CDR3 sequences, 9.5% seen once, with just under 6% in the top ten. Sample: whole blood. Every receptor here comes from an adult who was a healthcare worker with PCR-confirmed SARS-CoV-2 infection or an uninfected control (not recorded which). Both conserved end residues are part of each CDR3. A D gene is named only where the DNA matches it firmly. Expanded clones are given a class, and other clones once, few, many or no size at all.

.	TRBV7-2	TRBJ1-1	.	TGTGCCAGCAGCGTCCCGGAGACGACTGAAGCTTTCTTT	CASSVPETTEAFF
.	TRBV20-1	TRBJ2-3	.	TGCAGTGTAAGGGTTACGCCGGTTACGCAGTATTTT	CSVRVTPVTQYF
few	TRBV20-1	TRBJ2-3	.	TGCAGTGCTAGAGATCAGTTCACAGATACGCAGTATTTT	CSARDQFTDTQYF
many	TRBV6-2/TRBV6-3	TRBJ2-3	.	TGTGCCATCGACATTGGAGATACGCAGTATTTT	CAIDIGDTQYF
.	TRBV11-3	TRBJ2-2	.	TGTGCCAGCAGCCCGGTCGGCGGGGAGCTGTTTTTT	CASSPVGGELFF
many	TRBV19	TRBJ1-5	TRBD1	TGTGCCAGTAGCCCAGGGGGGCCGGGAAATCAGCCCCAGCATTTT	CASSPGGPGNQPQHF
.	TRBV7-2	TRBJ2-5	TRBD1	TGTGCCAGCAGCCCACCGCGACAGGGTTCACGAGAGACCCAGTACTTC	CASSPPRQGSRETQYF
.	TRBV5-5	TRBJ1-2	.	TGTGCCAGCAGCTTACAGGGTGTGGGGTTGAATAGCTATGGCTACACCTTC	CASSLQGVGLNSYGYTF
.	TRBV29-1	TRBJ1-3	TRBD1	TGCAGCGGGGGGGACAGCCACTCTGGAAACACCATATATTTT	CSGGDSHSGNTIYF
many	TRBV7-2	TRBJ2-3	TRBD2	TGTGCCAGCAGCTGGGTGAGCGGGAGCGAGGATACGCAGTATTTT	CASSWVSGSEDTQYF
few	TRBV7-9	TRBJ2-3	.	TGTGCCAGCAGCATAACCTTCGGTCGAATTTCCTCTATTAGCACAGATACGCAGTATTTT	CASSITFGRISSISTDTQYF
few	TRBV6-2/TRBV6-3	TRBJ2-2	.	TGTGCCAGCAGCCTCTCCCGGGCCACCGGGGAGCTGTTTTTT	CASSLSRATGELFF
few	TRBV20-1	TRBJ2-3	TRBD2	TGCAGTGCCGCCCCAGGACTAGCGGGGGGAGCTAGCACAGATACGCAGTATTTT	CSAAPGLAGGASTDTQYF
few	TRBV4-3	TRBJ2-5	.	TGCGCCAGCAGCCAAGTAGTCGCAGGGGCAGAGACCCAGTACTTC	CASSQVVAGAETQYF
.	TRBV5-4	TRBJ2-3	TRBD2	TGTGCCAGCAGCTTGGGGTTACCAAATAGCGGGAACACAGATACGCAGTATTTT	CASSLGLPNSGNTDTQYF
few	TRBV20-1	TRBJ1-1	TRBD1	TGCAGTGCTAGGGGACAGGGTGTTGGTGAAGCTTTCTTT	CSARGQGVGEAFF
few	TRBV11-1	TRBJ2-7	TRBD1	TGTGCCAGCAGCGTAGGGACAGGATATGCCCACGAGCAGTACTTC	CASSVGTGYAHEQYF
many	TRBV5-5	TRBJ1-6	.	TGTGCCAGCTTCCGTGTGGACGGTAATTCACCCCTCCACTTT	CASFRVDGNSPLHF
few	TRBV19	TRBJ2-3	.	TGTGCCAGTAGTATAGAGGGCGGAAGCACAGATACGCAGTATTTT	CASSIEGGSTDTQYF
.	TRBV4-2	TRBJ2-7	TRBD1	TGTGCCAGCAGCCAGTACCAGGGGGCAGGCGAGCAGTACTTC	CASSQYQGAGEQYF
many	TRBV7-2	TRBJ2-1	TRBD2	TGTGCCAGCAGAAAGGGACTAGCAAGGGCCAATGAGCAGTTCTTC	CASRKGLARANEQFF
many	TRBV7-3	TRBJ2-3	TRBD1	TGTGCCAGCACGACAGGGAACACAGATACGCAGTATTTT	CASTTGNTDTQYF
few	TRBV6-4	TRBJ1-1	.	TGTGCCAGCAGGCCGGAGGGTAGGGGATTTAACACTGAAGCTTTCTTT	CASRPEGRGFNTEAFF
.	TRBV3-1	TRBJ2-2	TRBD2	TGTGCCAGCAGTTTCGGGAGGCAGAACACCGGGGAGCTGTTTTTT	CASSFGRQNTGELFF
many	TRBV3-1	TRBJ1-4	.	TGTGCCAGCAGCCCTACCATGACAGCCCCTCTGCCAACTAATGAAAAACCGTTTTTT	CASSPTMTAPLPTNEKPFF
few	TRBV18	TRBJ2-6	.	TGTGCCAGCTCACCAGGTGTTTCTGGGGCCAACGTCCTGACTTTC	CASSPGVSGANVLTF
many	TRBV6-6	TRBJ2-7	.	TGTGCCAGCAGCTACAGCAGGAACTACGAGCAGTACTTC	CASSYSRNYEQYF
few	TRBV5-6	TRBJ2-7	.	TGTGCCAGCAGCTTGATGGGCAGGGGCTACGAGCAGTACTTC	CASSLMGRGYEQYF
few	TRBV18	TRBJ2-1	TRBD1	TGTGCCAGCTCACCGGGACAGGGCGGTGAGCAGTTCTTC	CASSPGQGGEQFF
.	TRBV7-2	TRBJ1-1	.	TGTGCCAGCAGCCTTCAGACAGCGAACACTGAAGCTTTCTTT	CASSLQTANTEAFF
medium-sized	TRBV4-3	TRBJ2-1	.	TGCGCCAGCAGCCAAAAGGACGACGGGGGCAATGAGCAGTTCTTC	CASSQKDDGGNEQFF
many	TRBV5-8	TRBJ1-1	.	TGTGCCAGCAGCTTACGGGGGCAGGGGAACACTGAAGCTTTCTTT	CASSLRGQGNTEAFF
many	TRBV3-1	TRBJ2-5	TRBD2	TGTGCCAGCAGCCCCACCCGACTAGCGGGAGAAGAGACCCAGTACTTC	CASSPTRLAGEETQYF
.	TRBV11-1	TRBJ2-2	TRBD2	TGTGCCAGCAGCGCGCTAGCGGGGGGGATCTTCACCGGGGAGCTGTTTTTT	CASSALAGGIFTGELFF
few	TRBV29-1	TRBJ2-7	.	TGCAGCGTTGTGACAGCCATCTCCTACGAGCAGTACTTC	CSVVTAISYEQYF
few	TRBV9	TRBJ2-1	TRBD2	TGTGCCAGCAGCCCTCGGGACTACTCCTACAATGAGCAGTTCTTC	CASSPRDYSYNEQFF
many	TRBV29-1	TRBJ2-6	.	TGCAGCGCCCAAGTGAGCTCTGGGGCCAACGTCCTGACTTTC	CSAQVSSGANVLTF